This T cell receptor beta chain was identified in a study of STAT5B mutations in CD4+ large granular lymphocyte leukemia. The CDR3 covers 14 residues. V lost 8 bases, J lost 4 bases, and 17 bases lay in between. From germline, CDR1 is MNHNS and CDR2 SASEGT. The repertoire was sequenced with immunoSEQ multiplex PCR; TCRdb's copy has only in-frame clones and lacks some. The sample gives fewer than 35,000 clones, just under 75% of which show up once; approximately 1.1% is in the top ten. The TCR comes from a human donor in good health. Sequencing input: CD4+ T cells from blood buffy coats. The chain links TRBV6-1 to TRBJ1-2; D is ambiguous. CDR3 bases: TGTGCCAGCTCCCTGGGAGCCTACCTCTATGGCTACACCTTC. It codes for CASSLGAYLYGYTF.